This TCR beta chain was identified during a study of cytomegalovirus exposure and HLA in healthy donors. Study-wide points: CMV serostatus was the only recorded immune exposure for donors. The investigators catalogued 150 to 200 TCR beta chains as cytomegalovirus-associated. Equally common other TCR beta chains were less clonally expanded than HLA-associated ones, a later analysis found.

Each donor was nominally healthy when sampled (though unrecorded immune exposures were likely). This clone has just one count. What it binds is not known. The PCR was carried out with 60 Vbeta primers and 13 Jbeta primers. The method was immunoSEQ multiplex PCR; TCRdb's version includes in-frame clones alone and lacks a portion of them. The data show some 110,000 clones, 78% seen once. CDR1 and CDR2 from the germline V gene are LNHDA and SQIVND (reference sequence). The CDR3 consists of 16 residues. Trimming at V came to 5 bases and at J to 3 bases, leaving 9 bases not matched to a gene. Sequencing was carried out using PBMCs. V is TRBV19 and J is TRBJ1-1; TRBD1 aligns across 10 bases. The TCR comes from a man aged 40-50 years in good health and CMV-seronegative. The CDR3 loop reads CASSGWDRGEDTEAFF. CDR3 in DNA: TGTGCCAGTAGTGGGTGGGACAGGGGTGAGGACACTGAAGCTTTCTTT.